These 3 T cell receptor beta chains were all obtained from the same sample, sequenced in a study of blood T cell repertoires in COVID-19. Using immunoSEQ multiplex PCR, the repertoire was profiled, and TCRdb retains in-frame clones only, with some absent. The sample yields about 110,000 clones, around 89% seen once. The sequenced sample was peripheral blood. These receptors were collected from a woman between 50 and 59 years old with acute or convalescent COVID-19.

The chain is built from TRBV2 and TRBJ1-1; 12 bases line up with TRBD1. This CDR3 has 13 amino acids. V lost 8 bases and J lost 11; bases outside the gene matches: 9. The V gene's germline CDR1 is SNHLY and CDR2 FYNNEI. Here the CDR3 DNA reads TGTGCCAGCTCCCGGGACAGGGGGCGAGGGGCTTTCTTT. Translation: CASSRDRGRGAFF.

DNA for the CDR3: TGCAGCGGAAGCCCCGCCCCCTCAGAGACCCAGTACTTC. As protein: CSGSPAPSETQYF. The rearrangement uses TRBV29-1 and TRBJ2-5, with unresolved D. This CDR3 has 13 residues. Germline V gives CDR1 SQVTM, CDR2 ANQGSEA. V was cut by 7 bases and J by 4 bases, with 16 bases left in between.

The table lists this clone with a few counts. The genes are TRBV2 and TRBJ1-5; D might be TRBD1 (5 bases). This CDR3 has 14 residues. The germline V gene encodes CDR1 SNHLY and CDR2 FYNNEI. The V and J ends lost 8 bases and 3 bases respectively, with 14 bases between them. CDR3 amino acids: CASRSDSINQPQHF. DNA of the CDR3: TGTGCCAGCCGGTCCGACAGTATCAATCAGCCCCAGCATTTT.